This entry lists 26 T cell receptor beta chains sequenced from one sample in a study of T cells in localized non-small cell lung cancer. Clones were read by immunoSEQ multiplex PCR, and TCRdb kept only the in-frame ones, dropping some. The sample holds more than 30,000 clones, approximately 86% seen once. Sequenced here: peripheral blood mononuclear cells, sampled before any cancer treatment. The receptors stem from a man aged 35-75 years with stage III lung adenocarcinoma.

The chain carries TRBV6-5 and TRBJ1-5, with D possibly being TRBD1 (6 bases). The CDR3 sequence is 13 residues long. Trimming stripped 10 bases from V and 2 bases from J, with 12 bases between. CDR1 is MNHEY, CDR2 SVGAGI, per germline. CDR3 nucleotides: TGTGCCACCCAGTCAGGGGGCAATCAGCCCCAGCATTTT. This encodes CATQSGGNQPQHF.

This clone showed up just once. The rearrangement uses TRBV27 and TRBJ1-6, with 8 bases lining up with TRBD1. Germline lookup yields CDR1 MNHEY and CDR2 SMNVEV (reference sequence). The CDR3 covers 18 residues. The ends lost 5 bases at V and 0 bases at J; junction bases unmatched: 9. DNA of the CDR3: TGTGCCAGCAGTCCTGGCGCAGGGGGCCTCTCCTATAATTCACCCCTCCACTTT. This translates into CASSPGAGGLSYNSPLHF.

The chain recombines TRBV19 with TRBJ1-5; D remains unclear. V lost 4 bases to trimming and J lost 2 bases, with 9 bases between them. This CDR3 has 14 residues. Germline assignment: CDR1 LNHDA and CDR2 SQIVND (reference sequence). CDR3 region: CASSSGIRNQPQHF. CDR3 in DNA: TGTGCCAGTAGTAGCGGTATTCGCAATCAGCCCCAGCATTTT. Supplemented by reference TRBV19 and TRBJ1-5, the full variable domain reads DGGITQSPKYLFRKEGQNVTLSCEQNLNHDAMYWYRQDPGQGLRLIYYSQIVNDFQKGDIAEGYSVSREKKESFPLTVTSAQKNPTAFYLCASSSGIRNQPQHFGDGTRLSIL.

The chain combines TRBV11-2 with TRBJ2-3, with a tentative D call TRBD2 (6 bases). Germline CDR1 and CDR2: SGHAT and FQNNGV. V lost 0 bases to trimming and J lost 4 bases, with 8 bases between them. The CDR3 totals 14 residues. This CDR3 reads CASSLDGGADTQYF. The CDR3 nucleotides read TGTGCCAGCAGCTTAGACGGGGGAGCAGATACGCAGTATTTT.

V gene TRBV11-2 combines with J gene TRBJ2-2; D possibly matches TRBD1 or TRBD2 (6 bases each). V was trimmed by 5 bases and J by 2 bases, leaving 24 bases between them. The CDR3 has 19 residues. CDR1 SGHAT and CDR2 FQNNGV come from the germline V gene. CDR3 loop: CASSQLRGRSGVNTGELFF. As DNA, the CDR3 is TGTGCCAGCAGCCAATTAAGGGGGAGGTCCGGGGTCAACACCGGGGAGCTGTTTTTT. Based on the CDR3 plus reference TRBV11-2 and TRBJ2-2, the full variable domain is EAGVAQSPRYKIIEKRQSVAFWCNPISGHATLYWYQQILGQGPKLLIQFQNNGVVDDSQLPKDRFSAERLKGVDSTLKIQPAKLEDSAVYLCASSQLRGRSGVNTGELFFGEGSRLTVL.

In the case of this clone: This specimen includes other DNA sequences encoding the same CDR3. The CDR3 DNA is TGTGCCAGCTCGCCGCCCTCTGGGGCCAACGTCCTGACTTTC. Its protein product is CASSPPSGANVLTF. The chain has TRBV18 and TRBJ2-6; D call uncertain. Trimming removed 6 bases at V and 0 bases at J, with 6 bases between. This CDR3 spans 14 amino acids. Germline loops: CDR1 KGHSH, CDR2 LQKENI.

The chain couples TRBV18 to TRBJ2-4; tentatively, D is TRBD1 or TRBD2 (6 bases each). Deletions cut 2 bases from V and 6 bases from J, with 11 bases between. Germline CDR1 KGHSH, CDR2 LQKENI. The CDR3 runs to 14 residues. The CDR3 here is CASSPGGHGNIQYF. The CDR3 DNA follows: TGTGCCAGCTCACCAGGGGGGCATGGAAACATTCAGTACTTC. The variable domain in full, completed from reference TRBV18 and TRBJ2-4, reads NAGVMQNPRHLVRRRGQEARLRCSPMKGHSHVYWYRQLPEEGLKFMVYLQKENIIDESGMPKERFSAEFPKEGPSILRIQQVVRGDSAAYFCASSPGGHGNIQYFGAGTRLSVL.

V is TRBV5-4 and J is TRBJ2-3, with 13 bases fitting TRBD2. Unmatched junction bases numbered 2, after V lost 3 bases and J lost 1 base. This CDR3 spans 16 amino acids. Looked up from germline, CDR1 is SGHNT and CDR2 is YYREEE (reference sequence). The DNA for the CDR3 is TGTGCCAGCAGCTCAGGACTAGCGGGGGGCACAGATACGCAGTATTTT. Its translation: CASSSGLAGGTDTQYF.

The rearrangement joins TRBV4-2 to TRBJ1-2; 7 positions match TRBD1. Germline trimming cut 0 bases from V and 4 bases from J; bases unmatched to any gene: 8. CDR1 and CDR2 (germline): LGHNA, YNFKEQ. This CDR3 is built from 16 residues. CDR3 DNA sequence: TGTGCCAGCAGCCAAGATGAGGCAGGGGGGGGCTATGGCTACACCTTC. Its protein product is CASSQDEAGGGYGYTF.

CDR3 DNA: TGTGCCAGCAGCTTTAGCTCCTACGAGCAGTACTTC. It yields the protein CASSFSSYEQYF. The chain has TRBV11-3 and TRBJ2-7; D remains ambiguous. The CDR3 length is 12 residues. V was shortened by 3 bases and J by 0 bases, with 3 bases between the two germline ends. Germline CDR1 SGHNT, CDR2 YENEEA.

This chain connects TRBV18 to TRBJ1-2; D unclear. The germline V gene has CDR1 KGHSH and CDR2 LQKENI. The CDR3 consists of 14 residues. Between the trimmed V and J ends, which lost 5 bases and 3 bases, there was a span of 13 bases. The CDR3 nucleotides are TGTGCCAGCTCAGCCTCAAATCTAGACTATGGCTACACCTTC. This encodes CASSASNLDYGYTF. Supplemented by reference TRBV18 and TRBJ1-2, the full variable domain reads NAGVMQNPRHLVRRRGQEARLRCSPMKGHSHVYWYRQLPEEGLKFMVYLQKENIIDESGMPKERFSAEFPKEGPSILRIQQVVRGDSAAYFCASSASNLDYGYTFGSGTRLTVV.

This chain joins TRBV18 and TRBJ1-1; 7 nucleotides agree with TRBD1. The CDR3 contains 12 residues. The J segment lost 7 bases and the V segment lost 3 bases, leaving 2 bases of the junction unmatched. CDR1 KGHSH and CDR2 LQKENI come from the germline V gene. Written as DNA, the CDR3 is TGTGCCAGCTCACCGCGACAGGGTGAAGCTTTCTTT. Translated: CASSPRQGEAFF.

The chain's CDR3 is CSVDGLYGYTF. In DNA, the CDR3 is TGCAGCGTTGATGGCCTCTATGGCTACACCTTC. The chain employs TRBV29-1 and TRBJ1-2, with D uncertain. In germline, CDR1 is SQVTM, CDR2 ANQGSEA. The CDR3 spans 11 residues. Trimming cost V 3 bases and J 4 bases, with 6 bases left between them.

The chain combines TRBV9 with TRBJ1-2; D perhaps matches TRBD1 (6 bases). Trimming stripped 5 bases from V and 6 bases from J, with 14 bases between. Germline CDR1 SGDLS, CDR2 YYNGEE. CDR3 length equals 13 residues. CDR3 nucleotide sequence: TGTGCCAGCAGTAGGGGGGGTATCGATGGCTACACCTTC. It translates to CASSRGGIDGYTF.

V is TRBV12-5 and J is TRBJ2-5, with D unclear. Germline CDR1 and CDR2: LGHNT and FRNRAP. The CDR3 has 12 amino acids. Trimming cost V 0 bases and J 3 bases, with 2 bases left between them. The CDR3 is CASGLVKETQYF. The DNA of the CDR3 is TGTGCTAGTGGTTTGGTAAAAGAGACCCAGTACTTC.

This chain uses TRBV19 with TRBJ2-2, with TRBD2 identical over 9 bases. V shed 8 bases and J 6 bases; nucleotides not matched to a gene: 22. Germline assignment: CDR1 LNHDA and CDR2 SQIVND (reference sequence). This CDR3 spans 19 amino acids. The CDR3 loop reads CASSKTISGGGRVAGELFF. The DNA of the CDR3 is TGTGCCAGTTCAAAGACGATTAGCGGGGGCGGAAGGGTGGCCGGGGAGCTGTTTTTT.

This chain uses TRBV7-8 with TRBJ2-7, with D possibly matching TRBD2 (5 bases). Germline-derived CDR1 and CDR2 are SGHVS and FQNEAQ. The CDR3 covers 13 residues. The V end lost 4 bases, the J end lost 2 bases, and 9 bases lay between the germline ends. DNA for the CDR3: TGTGCCAGCAGCTCCCGGGGAACCTACGAGCAGTACTTC. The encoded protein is CASSSRGTYEQYF.

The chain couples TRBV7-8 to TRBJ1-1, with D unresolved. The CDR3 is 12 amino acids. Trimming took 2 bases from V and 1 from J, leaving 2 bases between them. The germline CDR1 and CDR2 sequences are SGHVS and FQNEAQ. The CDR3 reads CASSLSNTEAFF. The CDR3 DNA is TGTGCCAGCAGCTTATCGAACACTGAAGCTTTCTTT.

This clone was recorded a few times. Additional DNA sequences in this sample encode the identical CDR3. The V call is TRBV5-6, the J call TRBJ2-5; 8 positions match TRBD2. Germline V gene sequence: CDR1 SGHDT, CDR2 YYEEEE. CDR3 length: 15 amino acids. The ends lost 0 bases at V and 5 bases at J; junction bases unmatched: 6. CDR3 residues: CASSLGAGGGETQYF. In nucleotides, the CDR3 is TGTGCCAGCAGCTTGGGCGCGGGGGGAGGGGAGACCCAGTACTTC.

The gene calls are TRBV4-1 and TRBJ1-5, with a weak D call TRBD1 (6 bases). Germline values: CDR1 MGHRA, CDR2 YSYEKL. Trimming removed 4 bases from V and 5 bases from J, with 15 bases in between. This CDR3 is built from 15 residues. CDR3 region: CASSPGSGADQPQHF. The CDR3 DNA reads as TGCGCCAGCAGCCCCGGGTCGGGGGCCGATCAGCCCCAGCATTTT.

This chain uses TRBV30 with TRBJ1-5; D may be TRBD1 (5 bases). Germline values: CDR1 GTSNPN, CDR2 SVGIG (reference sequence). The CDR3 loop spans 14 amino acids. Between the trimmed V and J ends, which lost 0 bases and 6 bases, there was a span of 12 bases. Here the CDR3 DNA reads TGTGCCTGGAGTGTACGGGGGTTAGTTCAGCCCCAGCATTTT. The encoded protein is CAWSVRGLVQPQHF.

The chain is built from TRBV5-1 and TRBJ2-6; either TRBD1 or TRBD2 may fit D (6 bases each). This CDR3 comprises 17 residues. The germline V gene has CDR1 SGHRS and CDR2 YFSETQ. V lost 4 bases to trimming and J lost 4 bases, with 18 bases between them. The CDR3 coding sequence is TGCGCCAGCAGCGGGCACAAGGGGGGCTCCGGGGCCAACGTCCTGACTTTC. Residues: CASSGHKGGSGANVLTF.

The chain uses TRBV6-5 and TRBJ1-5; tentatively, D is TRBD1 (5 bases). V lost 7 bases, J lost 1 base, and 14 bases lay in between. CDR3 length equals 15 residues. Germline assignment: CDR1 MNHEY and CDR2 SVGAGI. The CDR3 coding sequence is TGTGCCAGCACCGAGACAGCTTCGAGCAATCAGCCCCAGCATTTT. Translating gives CASTETASSNQPQHF.

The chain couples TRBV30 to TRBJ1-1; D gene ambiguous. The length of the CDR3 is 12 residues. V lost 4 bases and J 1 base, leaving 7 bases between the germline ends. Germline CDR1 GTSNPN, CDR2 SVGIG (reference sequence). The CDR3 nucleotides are TGTGCCTGGATAGTGCAGAACACTGAAGCTTTCTTT. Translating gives CAWIVQNTEAFF.

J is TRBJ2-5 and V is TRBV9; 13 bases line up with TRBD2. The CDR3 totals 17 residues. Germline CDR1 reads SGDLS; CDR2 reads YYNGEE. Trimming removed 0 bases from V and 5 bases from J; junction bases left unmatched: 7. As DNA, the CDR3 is TGTGCCAGCAGCGTAGCTCGGGGGACTAGCGGGGCTGAGACCCAGTACTTC. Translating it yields CASSVARGTSGAETQYF.

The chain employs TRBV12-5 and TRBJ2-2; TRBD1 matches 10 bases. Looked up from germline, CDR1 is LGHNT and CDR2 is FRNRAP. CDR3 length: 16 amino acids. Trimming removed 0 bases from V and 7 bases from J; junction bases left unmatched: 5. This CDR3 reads CASGLVDRGRGGELFF. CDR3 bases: TGTGCTAGTGGTTTGGTTGACAGGGGGCGAGGCGGGGAGCTGTTTTTT.